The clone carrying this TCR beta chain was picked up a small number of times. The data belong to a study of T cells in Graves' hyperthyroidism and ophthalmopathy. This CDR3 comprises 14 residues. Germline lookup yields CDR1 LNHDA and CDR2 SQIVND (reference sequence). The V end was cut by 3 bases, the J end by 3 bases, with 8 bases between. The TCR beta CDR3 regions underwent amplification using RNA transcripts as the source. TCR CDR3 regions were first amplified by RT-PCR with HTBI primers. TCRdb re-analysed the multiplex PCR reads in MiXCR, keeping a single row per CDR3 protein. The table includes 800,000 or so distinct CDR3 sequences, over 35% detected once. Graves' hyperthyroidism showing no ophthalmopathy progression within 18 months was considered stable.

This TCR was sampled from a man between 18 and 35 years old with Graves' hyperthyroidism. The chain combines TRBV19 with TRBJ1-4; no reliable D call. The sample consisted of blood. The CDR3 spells CASSIGPANEKLFF. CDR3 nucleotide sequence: TGTGCCAGTAGTATCGGACCGGCTAATGAAAAACTGTTTTTT.